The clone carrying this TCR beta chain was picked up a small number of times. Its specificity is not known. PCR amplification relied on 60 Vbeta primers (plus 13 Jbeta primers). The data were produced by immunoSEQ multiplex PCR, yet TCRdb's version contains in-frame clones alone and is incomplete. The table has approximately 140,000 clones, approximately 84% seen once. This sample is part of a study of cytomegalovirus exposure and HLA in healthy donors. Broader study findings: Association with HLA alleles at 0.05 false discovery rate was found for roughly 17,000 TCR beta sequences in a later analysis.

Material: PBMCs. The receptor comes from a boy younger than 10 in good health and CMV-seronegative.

The CDR3 coding sequence is TGTGCCAGTAACAGGGCAGGGGCCAACGTCCTGACTTTC. It codes for CASNRAGANVLTF. The rearrangement uses TRBV19 and TRBJ2-6; D is perhaps TRBD1 (6 bases). The germline V and J ends were trimmed by 7 bases and 4 bases, with 8 bases remaining between them. Germline V CDR1 and CDR2: LNHDA, SQIVND (reference sequence). This CDR3 region has 13 residues.